This T cell receptor beta chain was profiled in a study of T-cell memory formation after mild COVID-19. Study as a whole: Largely donor-specific sequence clusters came from a couple of donors.

It was 5'RACE with constant-segment primers that produced the TCR alpha and TCR beta cDNA libraries, which carried sample barcodes and UMIs. From the 5' RACE reads, TCRdb called clonotypes with MiXCR, one entry per CDR3 protein. The table has hundreds of thousands of distinct CDR3 sequences, roughly 17% seen once. Germline V gives CDR1 LGHNA, CDR2 YNFKEQ. Germline trimming cut 1 base from V and 9 bases from J; bases unmatched to any gene: 8. The CDR3 extends over 14 amino acids. The chain is built from TRBV4-2 and TRBJ1-2; 7 bases are shared with TRBD1. The sequence was collected from an adult woman who had mild COVID-19 (a few samples of this study predate the infection). Cell type and time point are not known. Sample: PBMCs or a T cell subset sorted from them (not recorded which). The CDR3, as DNA: TGTGCCAGCAGCCAAGGAAACAGGGGAGTTAGCTACACCTTC. This codes for CASSQGNRGVSYTF.